What follows is one T cell receptor (beta chain) and its context. Its matching antigen is unknown. TCRdb reprocessed the 5' RACE reads and keeps a single row for each CDR3 protein, giving no DNA. Its clone listing holds 300,000 or so distinct CDR3 sequences. The record originates from a study of T cells expressing NK-cell markers. Study at large: The TCR beta repertoires were obtained from sorted CD3+CD56+NKG2C+, CD3+CD56+NKG2C- and CD3+CD56-NKG2C+ T cells.

This CDR3 is built from 14 residues. Germline V gives CDR1 SGHRS, CDR2 YFSETQ. Study findings and constraints: Dominant NKG2C+ clonotypes accounted for roughly 1.0-7.0% of CD8+ T cells in more than five donors.

The rearrangement uses TRBV5-1 and TRBJ1-1. The origin of this receptor is a woman between 18 and 75 years old in good health. What was sequenced was blood T cells: a sorted CD56 or NKG2C T cell subset, CD4+ or CD8+ T cells, or bulk PBMC T cells (not recorded which). CDR3 in amino acids: CASSLGHGSTEAFF.